These 4 T cell receptor beta chains were all obtained from the same sample, sequenced in a study of technical replicates of blood from several donors. Data came from immunoSEQ multiplex PCR; TCRdb stores just in-frame clones and leaves some out. The sample has more than 90,000 clones; roughly 95% are singletons. What was sequenced was T cells isolated from PBMCs. The receptor source for this set is a human donor in good health.

This clone was seen a few times. The CDR3 region has the DNA TGTGCCAGCAGCTTATGGCACAGACAGAACACTGAAGCTTTCTTT. Translated, it gives CASSLWHRQNTEAFF. This sequence joins TRBV7-2 and TRBJ1-1; no definite D call. CDR3 length: 15 residues. V was shortened by 2 bases and J by 1 base, with 11 bases between the two germline ends. CDR1 SGHTA and CDR2 FQGNSA come from the germline V gene. The full variable domain, in which reference TRBV7-2 and TRBJ1-1 provide the parts outside the CDR3, is GAGVSQSPSNKVTEKGKDVELRCDPISGHTALYWYRQSLGQGLEFLIYFQGNSAPDKSGLPSDRFSAERTGGSVSTLTIQRTQQEDSAVYLCASSLWHRQNTEAFFGQGTRLTVV.

This clone has only a few counts. The V and J genes are TRBV2 and TRBJ1-1, with D unclear. Germline CDR1 is SNHLY and CDR2 is FYNNEI. The V end lost 8 bases, the J end lost 1 base, and 14 bases lay between the germline ends. The CDR3 has 14 residues. The CDR3 DNA sequence: TGTGCCAGCCGGAGGGAGACGGCGAACACTGAAGCTTTCTTT. It translates to CASRRETANTEAFF.

The rearrangement joins TRBV9 to TRBJ2-1; 10 bases line up with TRBD2. Germline loops: CDR1 SGDLS, CDR2 YYNGEE. There are 16 residues in the CDR3. Losses at the gene ends were 3 bases for V and 5 bases for J; bases not matched to a gene: 8. CDR3: CASSGGTSGANNEQFF. In DNA form, the CDR3 reads TGTGCCAGCAGCGGCGGCACTAGCGGGGCTAACAATGAGCAGTTCTTC.

This clone occurred once. V usage is TRBV2 and J usage is TRBJ2-7, with TRBD2 matching over 13 bases. Per germline, CDR1 SNHLY and CDR2 FYNNEI. Trimming at V came to 6 bases and at J to 6 bases, leaving 5 bases not matched to a gene. The CDR3 spans 14 residues. CDR3 sequence reads: CASSSTSGRREQYF. In DNA form, the CDR3 reads TGTGCCAGCAGCTCGACTAGCGGGAGGCGCGAGCAGTACTTC.